These T cell receptor beta chains were read from a single sample in a study of vaccination effects on CD4 cells after COVID-19. These receptors are not linked to any known antigen. The method was immunoSEQ multiplex PCR; TCRdb's version includes in-frame clones alone and lacks a portion of them. Of about 50,000 clones listed, over 60% were seen once; the top ten hold about 15%. Material: CD4+ T cells from PBMCs cultured with HCoV-OC43 spike peptides, obtained after COVID-19 vaccination. The receptors derive from a human donor who received a COVID-19 vaccine. Each CDR3 is given with its conserved first and last residue. The order of the fields is D gene, clone size, J gene, V gene, CDR3 DNA, CDR3 protein. A D gene is named only where the DNA matches it firmly. Where a row states a size, it is once, few, many or the class of an expanded clone; other rows omit it.

d_call: NA; clone_size: once; j_call: TRBJ2-7; v_call: TRBV29-1; cdr3_nt: TGCAGCGTTGAAACTGGTGGGGGGCGCCCCTACGAGCAGTACTTC; cdr3_aa: CSVETGGGRPYEQYF
d_call: TRBD1; clone_size: NA; j_call: TRBJ2-7; v_call: TRBV9; cdr3_nt: TGTGCCAGCAACTTCGGACAGGGGAACGACGAGCAGTACTTC; cdr3_aa: CASNFGQGNDEQYF
d_call: NA; clone_size: NA; j_call: TRBJ2-1; v_call: TRBV3-1/TRBV3-2; cdr3_nt: TGTGCCAGCAGCCTGAGGGGGGGGCAGGAGCAGTTCTTC; cdr3_aa: CASSLRGGQEQFF
d_call: TRBD1; clone_size: NA; j_call: TRBJ1-4; v_call: TRBV2; cdr3_nt: TGTGCCAGCAGCGGCCGGGACAGAAATCATGAAAAACTGTTTTTT; cdr3_aa: CASSGRDRNHEKLFF
d_call: NA; clone_size: NA; j_call: TRBJ2-7; v_call: TRBV2; cdr3_nt: TGTGCCAGCGAAAGGGACACAAGCTACGAGCAGTACTTC; cdr3_aa: CASERDTSYEQYF
d_call: TRBD1; clone_size: NA; j_call: TRBJ2-7; v_call: TRBV9; cdr3_nt: TGTGCCAGCAGCCCCACCAGGGACAGGGGTTTCTACGAGCAGTACTTC; cdr3_aa: CASSPTRDRGFYEQYF
d_call: NA; clone_size: NA; j_call: TRBJ2-1; v_call: TRBV5-4; cdr3_nt: TGTGCCAGCAGCTTGGAACTAGCAGGTGAGCAGTTCTTC; cdr3_aa: CASSLELAGEQFF
d_call: NA; clone_size: NA; j_call: TRBJ2-1; v_call: TRBV6-5; cdr3_nt: TGTGCCAGCAGTTACTCAGGGGGGTCCTACAATGAGCAGTTCTTC; cdr3_aa: CASSYSGGSYNEQFF
d_call: NA; clone_size: NA; j_call: TRBJ2-2; v_call: TRBV11-3; cdr3_nt: TGTGCCAGCAGCTCTAGCGTAATCGGGGAGCTGTTTTTT; cdr3_aa: CASSSSVIGELFF
d_call: NA; clone_size: NA; j_call: TRBJ1-2; v_call: TRBV19; cdr3_nt: TGTGCCAGTAGTTCTATGACAGGCTACGGCTATGGCTACACCTTC; cdr3_aa: CASSSMTGYGYGYTF
d_call: NA; clone_size: NA; j_call: TRBJ1-5; v_call: TRBV3-1/TRBV3-2; cdr3_nt: TGTGCCAGCAGCCAAGATGTCAATCAGCCCCAGCATTTT; cdr3_aa: CASSQDVNQPQHF
d_call: NA; clone_size: NA; j_call: TRBJ1-5; v_call: TRBV19; cdr3_nt: TGTGCCAGTAGAGGACATCTTAGCAATCAGCCCCAGCATTTT; cdr3_aa: CASRGHLSNQPQHF
d_call: NA; clone_size: NA; j_call: TRBJ2-3; v_call: TRBV10-3; cdr3_nt: TGTGCCATCAGCCCCGGTAGCTCAGATACGCAGTATTTT; cdr3_aa: CAISPGSSDTQYF
d_call: NA; clone_size: NA; j_call: TRBJ2-1; v_call: TRBV19; cdr3_nt: TGTGCCAGTAGGAGAGGAAGGGACTCGCAAACCTACAATGAGCAGTTCTTC; cdr3_aa: CASRRGRDSQTYNEQFF
d_call: TRBD1; clone_size: once; j_call: TRBJ1-4; v_call: TRBV5-1; cdr3_nt: TGCGCCAGCGCCCTGAACTTGGGACAGGCAAATGAAAAACTGTTTTTT; cdr3_aa: CASALNLGQANEKLFF